The present T cell receptor (beta chain) was sequenced within a study of cytomegalovirus exposure and HLA in healthy donors. CDR1 and CDR2 (germline): SQVTM, ANQGSEA. CDR3 size: 15 residues. Trimming at V came to 7 bases and at J to 7 bases, leaving 14 bases not matched to a gene. The PCR contained 60 Vbeta and 13 Jbeta primers. The repertoire was sequenced with immunoSEQ multiplex PCR; TCRdb's copy has only in-frame clones and lacks some. The table lists approximately 100,000 clones, about 85% of them singletons. Input material: PBMCs. The V call is TRBV29-1, the J call TRBJ1-4, with 8 bases identical to TRBD1. This receptor was identified in a man in his forties or fifties in good health and CMV-seropositive. The CDR3 loop is CSASVGAGGGEKLFF. The CDR3, as DNA: TGCAGCGCCTCAGTGGGGGCAGGGGGCGGTGAAAAACTGTTTTTT. The full variable domain, rest sourced from reference TRBV29-1 and TRBJ1-4, is SAVISQKPSRDICQRGTSLTIQCQVDSQVTMMFWYRQQPGQSLTLIATANQGSEATYESGFVIDKFPISRPNLTFSTLTVSNMSPEDSSIYLCSASVGAGGGEKLFFGSGTQLSVL.